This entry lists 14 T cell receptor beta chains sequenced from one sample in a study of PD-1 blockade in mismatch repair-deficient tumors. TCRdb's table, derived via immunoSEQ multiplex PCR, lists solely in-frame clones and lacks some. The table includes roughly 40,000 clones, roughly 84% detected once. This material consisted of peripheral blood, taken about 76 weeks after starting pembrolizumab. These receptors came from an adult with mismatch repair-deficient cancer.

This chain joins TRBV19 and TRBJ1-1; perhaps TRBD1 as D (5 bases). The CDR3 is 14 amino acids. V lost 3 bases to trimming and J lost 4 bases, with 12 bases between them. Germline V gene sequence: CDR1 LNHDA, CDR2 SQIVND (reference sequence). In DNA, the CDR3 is TGTGCCAGTAGTATGGGGGGAAAAAGCACTGAAGCTTTCTTT. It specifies CASSMGGKSTEAFF.

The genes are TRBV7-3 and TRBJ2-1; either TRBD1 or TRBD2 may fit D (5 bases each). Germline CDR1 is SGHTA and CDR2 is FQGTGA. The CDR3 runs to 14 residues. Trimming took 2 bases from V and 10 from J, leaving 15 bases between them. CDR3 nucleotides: TGTGCCAGCAGCTTATCCGGGACGTCTAGCGAGCAGTTCTTC. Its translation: CASSLSGTSSEQFF.

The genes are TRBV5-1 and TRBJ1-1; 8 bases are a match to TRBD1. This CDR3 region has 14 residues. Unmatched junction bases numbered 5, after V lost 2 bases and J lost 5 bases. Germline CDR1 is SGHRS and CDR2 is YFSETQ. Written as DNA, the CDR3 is TGCGCCAGCAGCTTAACCAGGGGGCTGACTGAAGCTTTCTTT. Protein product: CASSLTRGLTEAFF. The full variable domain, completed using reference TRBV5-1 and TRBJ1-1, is KAGVTQTPRYLIKTRGQQVTLSCSPISGHRSVSWYQQTPGQGLQFLFEYFSETQRNKGNFPGRFSGRQFSNSRSEMNVSTLELGDSALYLCASSLTRGLTEAFFGQGTRLTVV.

DNA for the CDR3: TGTGCCAGCAGTGTTAGCGGGAGGACGGTAGACGGGGAGCAGTTCTTC. It is translated as CASSVSGRTVDGEQFF. The V call is TRBV6-1, the J call TRBJ2-1, with 10 bases lining up with TRBD2. CDR1 and CDR2 from the germline V gene are MNHNS and SASEGT. Trimming took 4 bases from V and 10 from J; bases not matched to a gene: 13. The CDR3 has 16 residues.

The CDR3 spells CASSARLAGGADTQYF. CDR3 DNA: TGTGCCAGCAGCGCCCGACTAGCGGGAGGGGCAGATACGCAGTATTTT. The chain uses TRBV9 and TRBJ2-3, with 14 bases matching TRBD2. CDR1 SGDLS and CDR2 YYNGEE come from the germline V gene. CDR3 length: 16 residues. The J segment lost 4 bases and the V segment lost 3 bases, leaving 4 bases of the junction unmatched.

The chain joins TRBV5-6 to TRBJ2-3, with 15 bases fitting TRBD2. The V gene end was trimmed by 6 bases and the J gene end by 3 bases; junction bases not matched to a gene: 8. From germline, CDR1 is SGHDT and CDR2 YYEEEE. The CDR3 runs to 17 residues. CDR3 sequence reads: CASIRTSGRAGTDTQYF. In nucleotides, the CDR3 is TGTGCCAGCATTAGGACTAGCGGGAGGGCCGGAACAGATACGCAGTATTTT.

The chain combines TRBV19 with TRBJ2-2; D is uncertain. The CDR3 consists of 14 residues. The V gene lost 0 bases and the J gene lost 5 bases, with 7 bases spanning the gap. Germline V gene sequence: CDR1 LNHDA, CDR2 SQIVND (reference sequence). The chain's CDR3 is CASSIDSGTGELFF. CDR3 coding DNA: TGTGCCAGTAGTATAGATTCAGGAACCGGGGAGCTGTTTTTT. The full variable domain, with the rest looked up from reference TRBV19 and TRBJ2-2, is DGGITQSPKYLFRKEGQNVTLSCEQNLNHDAMYWYRQDPGQGLRLIYYSQIVNDFQKGDIAEGYSVSREKKESFPLTVTSAQKNPTAFYLCASSIDSGTGELFFGEGSRLTVL.

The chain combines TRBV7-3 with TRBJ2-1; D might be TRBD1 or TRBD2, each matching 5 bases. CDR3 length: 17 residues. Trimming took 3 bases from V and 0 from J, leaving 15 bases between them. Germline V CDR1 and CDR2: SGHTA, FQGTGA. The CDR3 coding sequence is TGTGCCAGCAGCTTTACCGGGACCCCGAGCTCCTACAATGAGCAGTTCTTC. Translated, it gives CASSFTGTPSSYNEQFF.

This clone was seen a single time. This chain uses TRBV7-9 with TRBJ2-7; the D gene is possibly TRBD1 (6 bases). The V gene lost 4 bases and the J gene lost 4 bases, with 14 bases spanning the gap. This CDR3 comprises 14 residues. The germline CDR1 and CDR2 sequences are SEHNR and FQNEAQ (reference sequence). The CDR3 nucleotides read TGTGCCAGCAGCTCATCCGGGACACATTACGAGCAGTACTTC. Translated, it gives CASSSSGTHYEQYF.

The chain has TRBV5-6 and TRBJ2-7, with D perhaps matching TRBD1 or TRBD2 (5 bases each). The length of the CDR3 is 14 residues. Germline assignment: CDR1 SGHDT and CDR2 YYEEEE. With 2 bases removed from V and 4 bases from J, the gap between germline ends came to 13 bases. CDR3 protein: CASSFGADPYEQYF. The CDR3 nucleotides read TGTGCCAGCAGCTTCGGGGCAGACCCGTACGAGCAGTACTTC.

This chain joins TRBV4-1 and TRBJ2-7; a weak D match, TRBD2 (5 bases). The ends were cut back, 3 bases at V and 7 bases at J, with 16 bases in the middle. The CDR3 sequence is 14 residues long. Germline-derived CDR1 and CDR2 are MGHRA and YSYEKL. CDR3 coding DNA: TGCGCCAGCAGCCAGACTATCGGTCCGGGGGAGCAGTACTTC. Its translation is CASSQTIGPGEQYF.

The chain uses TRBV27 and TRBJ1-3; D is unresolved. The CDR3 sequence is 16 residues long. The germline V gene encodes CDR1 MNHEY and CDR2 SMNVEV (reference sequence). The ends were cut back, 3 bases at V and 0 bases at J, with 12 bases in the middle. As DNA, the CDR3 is TGTGCCAGCAGTTTTCTTCCCGGTATCTCTGGAAACACCATATATTTT. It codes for CASSFLPGISGNTIYF.

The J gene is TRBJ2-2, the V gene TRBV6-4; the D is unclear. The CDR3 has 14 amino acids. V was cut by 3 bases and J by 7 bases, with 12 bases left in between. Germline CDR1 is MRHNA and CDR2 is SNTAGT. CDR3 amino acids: CASSETQTNGELFF. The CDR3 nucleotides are TGTGCCAGCAGTGAAACCCAGACCAACGGGGAGCTGTTTTTT.

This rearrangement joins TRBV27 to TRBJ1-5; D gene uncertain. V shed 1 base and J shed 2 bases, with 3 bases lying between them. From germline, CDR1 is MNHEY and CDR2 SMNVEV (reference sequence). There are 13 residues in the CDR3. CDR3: CASSLWGNQPQHF. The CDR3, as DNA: TGTGCCAGCAGTTTATGGGGCAATCAGCCCCAGCATTTT.